The 28 T cell receptor beta chains reported below all come from one sample, sequenced in a study of identical twins. TCRdb used MiXCR to reprocess the 5' RACE reads, holding one entry per CDR3 protein. The table includes 400,000 to 500,000 distinct CDR3 sequences, around 20% detected once. The sequenced sample was naive T cells sorted from blood. The receptors here all came from a man aged 50-60 years in good health.

This clonotype was detected once. J is TRBJ2-7 and V is TRBV28; 7 nucleotides agree with TRBD1. CDR3 length: 13 amino acids. The germline V gene has CDR1 MDHEN and CDR2 SYDVKM. V lost 8 bases to trimming and J lost 5 bases; unmatched junction nucleotides: 9. The CDR3 DNA reads TGTGCCAGCGCCGTAGGGCAGGGGGACGAGCAGTACTTC. Translating it yields CASAVGQGDEQYF. The full variable domain, its missing parts supplied by reference TRBV28 and TRBJ2-7, is DVKVTQSSRYLVKRTGEKVFLECVQDMDHENMFWYRQDPGLGLRLIYFSYDVKMKEKGDIPEGYSVSREKKERFSLILESASTNQTSMYLCASAVGQGDEQYFGPGTRLTVT.

V and J are TRBV6-5 and TRBJ2-1; D could derive from TRBD1 or TRBD2 (5 bases each). The CDR3 is 12 amino acids. CDR1 and CDR2 from the germline V gene are MNHEY and SVGAGI. Trimming cost V 0 bases and J 12 bases, with 9 bases left between them. The CDR3 spells CASSYSRGLQFF. For the CDR3, the DNA is TGTGCCAGCAGTTACTCGAGGGGTTTGCAGTTCTTC.

The rearrangement links TRBV20-1 to TRBJ2-1; no reliable D call. V was shortened by 5 bases and J by 4 bases, with 6 bases between the two germline ends. The CDR3 runs to 11 residues. Germline V CDR1 and CDR2: DFQATT, SNEGSKA (reference sequence). CDR3 amino acids: CSAPPYNEQFF. The CDR3, as DNA: TGCAGTGCTCCCCCATACAATGAGCAGTTCTTC.

This clonotype has a count of ten or more. V is TRBV5-6 and J is TRBJ2-1; D gene unclear. Trimming shortened V by 0 bases and J by 0 bases, and 13 bases separated the two germline ends. This CDR3 is built from 17 residues. The germline gives CDR1 SGHDT, CDR2 YYEEEE. The CDR3 is CASSLAVGVSSYNEQFF. Here the CDR3 DNA reads TGTGCCAGCAGCTTGGCCGTTGGCGTAAGCTCCTACAATGAGCAGTTCTTC.

The chain joins TRBV20-1 to TRBJ2-7, with 10 bases identical to TRBD1. After removal of 0 bases from V and 4 bases from J, the junction contained 3 bases not matched to a gene. The germline V gene has CDR1 DFQATT and CDR2 SNEGSKA (reference sequence). The CDR3 length is 14 residues. CDR3 bases: TGCAGTGCTAGAGACCCGGACAGGGGGTACGAGCAGTACTTC. It encodes CSARDPDRGYEQYF.

The chain combines TRBV5-1 with TRBJ2-4, with D possibly matching TRBD2 (5 bases). The CDR3 is made up of 13 amino acids. V dropped 1 base and J dropped 9 bases, with 11 bases sitting between them. Per the germline V gene, CDR1 is SGHRS and CDR2 is YFSETQ. The CDR3 DNA is TGCGCCAGCAGCTTGTTATTGGCGGGCATTCAGTACTTC. Amino acids: CASSLLLAGIQYF.

The chain uses TRBV11-2 and TRBJ2-5; D gene uncertain. CDR3 length: 15 amino acids. Germline CDR1 is SGHAT and CDR2 is FQNNGV. V was clipped by 1 base and J by 1 base, with 10 bases between them. The CDR3 region is CASSLGSVPQETQYF. The CDR3 region has the DNA TGTGCCAGCAGCTTAGGAAGCGTACCCCAAGAGACCCAGTACTTC. Combining the CDR3 with reference TRBV11-2 and TRBJ2-5 gives the whole variable domain EAGVAQSPRYKIIEKRQSVAFWCNPISGHATLYWYQQILGQGPKLLIQFQNNGVVDDSQLPKDRFSAERLKGVDSTLKIQPAKLEDSAVYLCASSLGSVPQETQYFGPGTRLLVL.

This clonotype was seen at least ten times. The chain couples TRBV7-2 to TRBJ1-5, with TRBD1 matching over 10 bases. This CDR3 has 17 amino acids. Looked up from germline, CDR1 is SGHTA and CDR2 is FQGNSA. V was pared by 1 base and J by 2 bases, with 5 bases of the junction left unmatched. CDR3 amino acids: CASSLVGTGVGNQPQHF. The CDR3 DNA reads as TGTGCCAGCAGCTTAGTGGGGACAGGGGTGGGCAATCAGCCCCAGCATTTT.

J is TRBJ2-1 and V is TRBV6-2 or TRBV6-3; 12 nucleotides line up with TRBD1. The germline CDR1 and CDR2 sequences are MNHEY and SVGEGT. The V segment lost 4 bases and the J segment 9 bases; nucleotides outside the gene matches: 7. The CDR3 spans 15 residues. CDR3 nucleotides: TGTGCCAGCAGTTTACCGGGACAGGGGGCCCGTGAGCAGTTCTTC. Its translation is CASSLPGQGAREQFF.

This clonotype was observed a few times. The chain is built from TRBV10-3 and TRBJ1-2; no firm D call. Germline-derived CDR1 and CDR2 are ENHRY and SYGVKD. The CDR3 is made up of 13 amino acids. Trimming stripped 10 bases from V and 2 bases from J, with 14 bases between. The CDR3 protein is CATRDGANYGYTF. CDR3 DNA sequence: TGTGCCACCAGAGACGGAGCAAACTATGGCTACACCTTC.

The rearrangement uses TRBV28 and TRBJ1-2; 10 nucleotides line up with TRBD1. Trimming cost V 6 bases and J 2 bases; bases outside gene matches: 6. The CDR3 extends over 15 amino acids. CDR1 and CDR2 (germline): MDHEN, SYDVKM. The CDR3: CASRERGQGNYGYTF. As DNA, the CDR3 is TGTGCCAGCAGGGAGCGGGGACAGGGGAACTATGGCTACACCTTC.

This clonotype has only a few counts. The chain carries TRBV29-1 and TRBJ2-2; tentative D call: TRBD1 (6 bases). CDR1 SQVTM and CDR2 ANQGSEA come from the germline V gene. This CDR3 comprises 13 residues. Trimming left V 6 bases short and J 3 bases short, with 11 bases between. The CDR3 region has the DNA TGCAGCGTAACAGGGCGGGACACCGGGGAGCTGTTTTTT. Its protein is CSVTGRDTGELFF.

This clonotype was detected ten times or more. This sequence joins TRBV20-1 and TRBJ1-5; TRBD1 agrees at 12 bases. CDR3 length equals 15 residues. Germline V gene lookup returns CDR1 DFQATT and CDR2 SNEGSKA (reference sequence). V lost 3 bases to trimming and J lost 7 bases; unmatched junction nucleotides: 7. Here the CDR3 DNA reads TGCAGTGCTAGGGCCGGGACAGGGGGCGGACAGCCCCAGCATTTT. Its protein is CSARAGTGGGQPQHF.

In DNA form, the CDR3 reads TGTGCCAGCAGTTTAGGGGCCCGTCTAGCGGGGGGATACAATGAGCAGTTCTTC. Its protein product is CASSLGARLAGGYNEQFF. The V gene is TRBV28, the J gene TRBJ2-1; 11 nucleotides line up with TRBD2. The germline gives CDR1 MDHEN, CDR2 SYDVKM. V lost 2 bases, J lost 4 bases, and 10 bases stayed unmatched. The CDR3 runs 18 residues.

The V call is TRBV4-1, the J call TRBJ1-4, with D perhaps TRBD1 (6 bases). From germline, CDR1 is MGHRA and CDR2 YSYEKL. This CDR3 is 14 amino acids long. Trimming left V 3 bases short and J 8 bases short, with 13 bases between. CDR3 protein: CASSHIQGSEKLFF. The CDR3 coding sequence is TGCGCCAGCAGCCATATACAGGGAAGCGAAAAACTGTTTTTT.

This clonotype has just a few counts. This chain joins TRBV12-3 or TRBV12-4 and TRBJ1-3, with 7 bases lining up with TRBD1. J gave up 2 bases and V 5 bases, and 6 bases lay outside the gene matches. The CDR3 is made up of 15 amino acids. CDR3 nucleotides: TGTGCCAGCAGTACGACAGGGAAAACTGGAAACACCATATATTTT. Translating gives CASSTTGKTGNTIYF.

This clonotype has only a few counts. The rearrangement links TRBV7-3 to TRBJ2-1; a possible D gene is TRBD2 (6 bases). V dropped 5 bases and J dropped 5 bases, with 16 bases sitting between them. The CDR3 length is 15 residues. CDR1 and CDR2 from the germline V gene are SGHTA and FQGTGA. The CDR3 loop reads CASSPSGPRNNEQFF. CDR3 in DNA: TGTGCCAGCAGCCCAAGCGGGCCGAGAAACAATGAGCAGTTCTTC.

This clonotype was seen only a few times. Since a much larger clone is just one base distant, this may be a read error. The chain combines TRBV12-3 or TRBV12-4 with TRBJ1-5; no firm D call. Trimming took off 4 bases at V and 4 bases at J, with 8 bases between the two ends. The CDR3 totals 13 residues. This CDR3 is CASSWTGNQPQHF. Written as DNA, the CDR3 is TGTGCCAGCAGTTGGACGGGAAATCAGCCCCAGCATTTT.

The V call is TRBV25-1, the J call TRBJ2-3; 8 nucleotides match TRBD1. V shed 4 bases and J 2 bases; nucleotides not matched to a gene: 8. Germline values: CDR1 MGHDK, CDR2 SYGVNS. The CDR3 contains 16 residues. DNA for the CDR3: TGTGCCAGCAGTGGCGGGGACAGGAGCGACACAGATACGCAGTATTTT. It encodes CASSGGDRSDTDTQYF.

The gene calls are TRBV20-1 and TRBJ2-7; a possible D gene is TRBD2 (7 bases). CDR1 DFQATT and CDR2 SNEGSKA come from the germline V gene (reference sequence). There are 12 residues in the CDR3. V dropped 6 bases and J dropped 7 bases, with 16 bases sitting between them. The CDR3 reads CSARGGGREQYF. The DNA for the CDR3 is TGCAGTGCCCGAGGGGGAGGGAGAGAGCAGTACTTC.

This chain links TRBV5-1 with TRBJ1-4, with 9 bases matching TRBD1. The germline CDR1 and CDR2 sequences are SGHRS and YFSETQ. The trim removed 4 bases at V and 5 bases at J, leaving 6 bases unmatched. The CDR3 has 15 residues. CDR3 sequence reads: CASSGWTGANEKLFF. CDR3 in DNA: TGCGCCAGCAGCGGTTGGACAGGGGCAAATGAAAAACTGTTTTTT.

This sequence joins TRBV7-6 and TRBJ2-7; D may correspond to TRBD1 or TRBD2 (6 bases each). V dropped 1 base and J dropped 6 bases, with 13 bases sitting between them. This CDR3 comprises 14 residues. Germline assignment: CDR1 SGHVS and CDR2 FNYEAQ. The CDR3 sequence is CASSLGGGTVEQYF. The DNA for the CDR3 is TGTGCCAGCAGCTTAGGAGGGGGGACGGTCGAGCAGTACTTC.

This clonotype was recorded at least ten times. This chain links TRBV20-1 with TRBJ2-7; 10 bases line up with TRBD2. The germline V gene encodes CDR1 DFQATT and CDR2 SNEGSKA (reference sequence). Trimming at V came to 3 bases and at J to 1 base, leaving 6 bases not matched to a gene. CDR3 length: 15 residues. The CDR3 sequence is CSARGGSGGSYEQYF. CDR3 nucleotides: TGCAGTGCTAGGGGAGGTAGCGGGGGGTCCTACGAGCAGTACTTC.

There are many counts of this clonotype. The chain carries TRBV7-2 and TRBJ1-1; no firm D call. Germline CDR1 reads SGHTA; CDR2 reads FQGNSA. The CDR3 is made up of 14 amino acids. Trimming took off 5 bases at V and 6 bases at J, with 16 bases between the two ends. This CDR3 reads CASSAQHTPPEAFF. CDR3 bases: TGTGCCAGCAGCGCACAGCATACACCCCCTGAAGCTTTCTTT.

This clonotype was detected a few times. The chain has TRBV12-3 or TRBV12-4 and TRBJ1-4; D is uncertain. V was trimmed by 6 bases and J by 2 bases, leaving 7 bases between them. The CDR3 runs 13 residues. The CDR3: CASSKSTNEKLFF. The CDR3 nucleotides read TGTGCCAGCAGCAAATCGACTAATGAAAAACTGTTTTTT.

This clonotype occurred a few times. The CDR3 DNA follows: TGCGCCAGCAGTGAGTCGAAAGTTCCCCAAGAGACCCAGTACTTC. It is translated as CASSESKVPQETQYF. The V and J genes are TRBV10-2 and TRBJ2-5; D not certain. CDR1 and CDR2 (germline): WSHSY, SAAADI. CDR3 size: 15 residues. The V gene lost 0 bases and the J gene lost 1 base, with 9 bases spanning the gap.

Concerning this clonotype: A much larger clone differs from this one at a single base, so this may be a read error. The chain couples TRBV15 to TRBJ2-7, with D perhaps assigned TRBD1 or TRBD2 (5 bases each). This CDR3 spans 14 amino acids. The germline V and J ends were trimmed by 0 bases and 3 bases, with 9 bases remaining between them. The germline V gene encodes CDR1 LNHNV and CDR2 YYDKDF (reference sequence). The CDR3 protein is CATSRERGNYEQYF. The CDR3 DNA is TGTGCCACCAGCAGAGAGAGGGGAAACTACGAGCAGTACTTC. The entire variable domain, with the rest obtained from reference TRBV15 and TRBJ2-7, is as follows: DAMVIQNPRYQVTQFGKPVTLSCSQTLNHNVMYWYQQKSSQAPKLLFHYYDKDFNNEADTPDNFQSRRPNTSFCFLDIRSPGLGDTAMYLCATSRERGNYEQYFGPGTRLTVT.

Worth noting for this clonotype: This may be a read error, as it is one base from a much larger clone. This chain uses TRBV12-3 or TRBV12-4 with TRBJ2-5; TRBD2 matches 7 bases. This CDR3 region has 15 residues. DNA of the CDR3: TGTGCCAGCAGTTTATGGCGGGGGATAGCAGAGCCCCAGTACTTC. It yields the protein CASSLWRGIAEPQYF.